This T cell receptor beta chain was documented in a study of cytomegalovirus exposure and HLA in healthy donors. Germline V gene lookup returns CDR1 SGHRS and CDR2 YFSETQ. The V gene lost 4 bases and the J gene lost 7 bases, with 15 bases spanning the gap. The CDR3 consists of 14 residues. 13 Jbeta primers and 60 Vbeta primers were used for the PCR. Assay used: immunoSEQ multiplex PCR; TCRdb lists only in-frame clones, some missing. The sample records 150,000 to 200,000 clones, roughly 73% being singletons. A remark on this clone: Antigen: not known.

At sampling all donors were nominally healthy, likely with unrecorded immune exposures. Study-wide results and limits: There were reportedly fewer N-insertions in an Asian-associated ancestry cluster than the approximately 670-donor mean, in a later analysis. Highly shared variants forming one cluster were likely a sequencing artifact. Relative to equally common others, HLA-associated TCR beta chains showed greater clonal expansion in a later analysis.

The TCR comes from a young woman in good health and CMV-seronegative. The sample was PBMCs. The chain uses TRBV5-1 and TRBJ2-1; D is possibly TRBD1 (5 bases). The chain's CDR3 is CASSLLTPGNEQFF. The CDR3 DNA sequence: TGCGCCAGCAGCCTCTTGACTCCAGGGAATGAGCAGTTCTTC.